The T cell receptor (beta chain) under discussion was sequenced for a study of breast tumors, draining lymph nodes, adjacent tissues. TCRdb reprocessed the multiplex PCR reads with MiXCR, giving one entry per CDR3 protein. This sample has approximately 120,000 distinct CDR3 sequences, with about 20% found just once. Axillary draining lymph nodes of breast cancer patients supplied the node samples. This clonotype was seen ten or more times. Germline values: CDR1 ENHRY, CDR2 SYGVKD. The V and J ends lost 6 bases and 0 bases respectively, with 15 bases between them. This CDR3 is 16 amino acids long. The chain carries TRBV10-3 and TRBJ2-1; D not certain. Sample: axillary lymph node tissue. The sequence derives from a female donor with breast cancer. Some clones in this sample may be carry-over from other donors' samples. CDR3 amino acids: CAISPQRPGSYNEQFF. The DNA of the CDR3 is TGTGCCATCAGCCCCCAACGGCCGGGCTCCTACAATGAGCAGTTCTTC.